These 6 T cell receptor beta chains came from one sample sequenced in a study of T cell repertoires in cytomegalovirus infection. TCRdb redid the calling of the reads with MiXCR, one entry per CDR3 protein. The sample lists 340,000 or so distinct CDR3 sequences, approximately 25% occurring once. The antigens these receptors bind are not known. Sequences were derived from cultured PBMCs, sampled from culture after CMV antigen stimulation. Source of these receptors: a human donor in good health (CMV status not recorded). Some clones in this sample may be carry-over from other donors' samples.

This clonotype showed up just a few times. The V and J genes are TRBV4-1 and TRBJ2-1; tentatively, D is TRBD1 (5 bases). Germline V gene data show CDR1 as MGHRA and CDR2 as YSYEKL. V lost 0 bases and J lost 9, with 24 bases in between. The CDR3 spans 18 residues. CDR3 in DNA: TGCGCCAGCAGCCAAGATAATCAGGGCTCCCCGAAGGTCAGTGAGCAGTTCTTC. It yields the protein CASSQDNQGSPKVSEQFF.

The chain uses TRBV20-1 and TRBJ1-1; D remains unclear. CDR1 is DFQATT and CDR2 is SNEGSKA in the germline V gene (reference sequence). CDR3 length: 12 residues. V was cut by 3 bases and J by 2 bases, with 7 bases left in between. The CDR3: CSASRSNTEAFF. Here the CDR3 DNA reads TGCAGTGCTAGTCGCAGCAACACTGAAGCTTTCTTT.

CDR3 region: CSVEDLVVRETQYF. The CDR3 nucleotides read TGCAGCGTTGAAGATCTCGTGGTCCGGGAGACCCAGTACTTC. The chain links TRBV29-1 to TRBJ2-5; D is uncertain. Trimming removed 0 bases at V and 5 bases at J, with 13 bases between. This CDR3 comprises 14 residues. The germline V gene encodes CDR1 SQVTM and CDR2 ANQGSEA.

The chain employs TRBV5-1 and TRBJ2-7; 9 nucleotides line up with TRBD2. This CDR3 is built from 16 residues. J gave up 2 bases and V 2 bases, and 8 bases lay outside the gene matches. CDR1 and CDR2 from the germline V gene are SGHRS and YFSETQ. The CDR3 is CASSLLRASGTYEQYF. CDR3 bases: TGCGCCAGCAGCTTATTGAGGGCTAGCGGGACCTACGAGCAGTACTTC.

This chain links TRBV7-9 with TRBJ2-2, with 8 bases fitting TRBD1. The CDR3 consists of 15 residues. CDR1 SEHNR and CDR2 FQNEAQ come from the germline V gene (reference sequence). The V and J ends lost 10 bases and 5 bases, in that order; junction bases with no gene match: 12. As DNA, the CDR3 is TGTGCCACGACAGGGGAGATTAGAGGAACCGGGGAGCTGTTTTTT. This sequence encodes CATTGEIRGTGELFF.

The chain uses TRBV7-2 and TRBJ2-7; 10 positions match TRBD2. The V segment lost 5 bases and the J segment 5 bases; nucleotides outside the gene matches: 9. Germline CDR1 and CDR2: SGHTA and FQGNSA. This CDR3 has 15 residues. The CDR3 nucleotides read TGTGCCAGCAGCATCATAGCGGGAGGTGACGACGAGCAGTACTTC. Its translation is CASSIIAGGDDEQYF.